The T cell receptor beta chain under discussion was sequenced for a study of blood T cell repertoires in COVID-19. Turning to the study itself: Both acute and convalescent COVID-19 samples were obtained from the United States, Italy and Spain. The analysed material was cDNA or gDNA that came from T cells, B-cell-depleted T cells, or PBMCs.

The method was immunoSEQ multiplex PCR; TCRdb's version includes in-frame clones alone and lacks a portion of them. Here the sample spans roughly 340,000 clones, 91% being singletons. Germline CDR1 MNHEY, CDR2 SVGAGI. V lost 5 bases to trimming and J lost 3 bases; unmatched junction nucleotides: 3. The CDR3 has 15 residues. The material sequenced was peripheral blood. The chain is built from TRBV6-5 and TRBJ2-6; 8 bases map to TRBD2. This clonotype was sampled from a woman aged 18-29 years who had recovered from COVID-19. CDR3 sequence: CASSPGGDGANVLTF. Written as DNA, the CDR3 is TGTGCCAGCAGTCCCGGGGGGGATGGGGCCAACGTCCTGACTTTC.